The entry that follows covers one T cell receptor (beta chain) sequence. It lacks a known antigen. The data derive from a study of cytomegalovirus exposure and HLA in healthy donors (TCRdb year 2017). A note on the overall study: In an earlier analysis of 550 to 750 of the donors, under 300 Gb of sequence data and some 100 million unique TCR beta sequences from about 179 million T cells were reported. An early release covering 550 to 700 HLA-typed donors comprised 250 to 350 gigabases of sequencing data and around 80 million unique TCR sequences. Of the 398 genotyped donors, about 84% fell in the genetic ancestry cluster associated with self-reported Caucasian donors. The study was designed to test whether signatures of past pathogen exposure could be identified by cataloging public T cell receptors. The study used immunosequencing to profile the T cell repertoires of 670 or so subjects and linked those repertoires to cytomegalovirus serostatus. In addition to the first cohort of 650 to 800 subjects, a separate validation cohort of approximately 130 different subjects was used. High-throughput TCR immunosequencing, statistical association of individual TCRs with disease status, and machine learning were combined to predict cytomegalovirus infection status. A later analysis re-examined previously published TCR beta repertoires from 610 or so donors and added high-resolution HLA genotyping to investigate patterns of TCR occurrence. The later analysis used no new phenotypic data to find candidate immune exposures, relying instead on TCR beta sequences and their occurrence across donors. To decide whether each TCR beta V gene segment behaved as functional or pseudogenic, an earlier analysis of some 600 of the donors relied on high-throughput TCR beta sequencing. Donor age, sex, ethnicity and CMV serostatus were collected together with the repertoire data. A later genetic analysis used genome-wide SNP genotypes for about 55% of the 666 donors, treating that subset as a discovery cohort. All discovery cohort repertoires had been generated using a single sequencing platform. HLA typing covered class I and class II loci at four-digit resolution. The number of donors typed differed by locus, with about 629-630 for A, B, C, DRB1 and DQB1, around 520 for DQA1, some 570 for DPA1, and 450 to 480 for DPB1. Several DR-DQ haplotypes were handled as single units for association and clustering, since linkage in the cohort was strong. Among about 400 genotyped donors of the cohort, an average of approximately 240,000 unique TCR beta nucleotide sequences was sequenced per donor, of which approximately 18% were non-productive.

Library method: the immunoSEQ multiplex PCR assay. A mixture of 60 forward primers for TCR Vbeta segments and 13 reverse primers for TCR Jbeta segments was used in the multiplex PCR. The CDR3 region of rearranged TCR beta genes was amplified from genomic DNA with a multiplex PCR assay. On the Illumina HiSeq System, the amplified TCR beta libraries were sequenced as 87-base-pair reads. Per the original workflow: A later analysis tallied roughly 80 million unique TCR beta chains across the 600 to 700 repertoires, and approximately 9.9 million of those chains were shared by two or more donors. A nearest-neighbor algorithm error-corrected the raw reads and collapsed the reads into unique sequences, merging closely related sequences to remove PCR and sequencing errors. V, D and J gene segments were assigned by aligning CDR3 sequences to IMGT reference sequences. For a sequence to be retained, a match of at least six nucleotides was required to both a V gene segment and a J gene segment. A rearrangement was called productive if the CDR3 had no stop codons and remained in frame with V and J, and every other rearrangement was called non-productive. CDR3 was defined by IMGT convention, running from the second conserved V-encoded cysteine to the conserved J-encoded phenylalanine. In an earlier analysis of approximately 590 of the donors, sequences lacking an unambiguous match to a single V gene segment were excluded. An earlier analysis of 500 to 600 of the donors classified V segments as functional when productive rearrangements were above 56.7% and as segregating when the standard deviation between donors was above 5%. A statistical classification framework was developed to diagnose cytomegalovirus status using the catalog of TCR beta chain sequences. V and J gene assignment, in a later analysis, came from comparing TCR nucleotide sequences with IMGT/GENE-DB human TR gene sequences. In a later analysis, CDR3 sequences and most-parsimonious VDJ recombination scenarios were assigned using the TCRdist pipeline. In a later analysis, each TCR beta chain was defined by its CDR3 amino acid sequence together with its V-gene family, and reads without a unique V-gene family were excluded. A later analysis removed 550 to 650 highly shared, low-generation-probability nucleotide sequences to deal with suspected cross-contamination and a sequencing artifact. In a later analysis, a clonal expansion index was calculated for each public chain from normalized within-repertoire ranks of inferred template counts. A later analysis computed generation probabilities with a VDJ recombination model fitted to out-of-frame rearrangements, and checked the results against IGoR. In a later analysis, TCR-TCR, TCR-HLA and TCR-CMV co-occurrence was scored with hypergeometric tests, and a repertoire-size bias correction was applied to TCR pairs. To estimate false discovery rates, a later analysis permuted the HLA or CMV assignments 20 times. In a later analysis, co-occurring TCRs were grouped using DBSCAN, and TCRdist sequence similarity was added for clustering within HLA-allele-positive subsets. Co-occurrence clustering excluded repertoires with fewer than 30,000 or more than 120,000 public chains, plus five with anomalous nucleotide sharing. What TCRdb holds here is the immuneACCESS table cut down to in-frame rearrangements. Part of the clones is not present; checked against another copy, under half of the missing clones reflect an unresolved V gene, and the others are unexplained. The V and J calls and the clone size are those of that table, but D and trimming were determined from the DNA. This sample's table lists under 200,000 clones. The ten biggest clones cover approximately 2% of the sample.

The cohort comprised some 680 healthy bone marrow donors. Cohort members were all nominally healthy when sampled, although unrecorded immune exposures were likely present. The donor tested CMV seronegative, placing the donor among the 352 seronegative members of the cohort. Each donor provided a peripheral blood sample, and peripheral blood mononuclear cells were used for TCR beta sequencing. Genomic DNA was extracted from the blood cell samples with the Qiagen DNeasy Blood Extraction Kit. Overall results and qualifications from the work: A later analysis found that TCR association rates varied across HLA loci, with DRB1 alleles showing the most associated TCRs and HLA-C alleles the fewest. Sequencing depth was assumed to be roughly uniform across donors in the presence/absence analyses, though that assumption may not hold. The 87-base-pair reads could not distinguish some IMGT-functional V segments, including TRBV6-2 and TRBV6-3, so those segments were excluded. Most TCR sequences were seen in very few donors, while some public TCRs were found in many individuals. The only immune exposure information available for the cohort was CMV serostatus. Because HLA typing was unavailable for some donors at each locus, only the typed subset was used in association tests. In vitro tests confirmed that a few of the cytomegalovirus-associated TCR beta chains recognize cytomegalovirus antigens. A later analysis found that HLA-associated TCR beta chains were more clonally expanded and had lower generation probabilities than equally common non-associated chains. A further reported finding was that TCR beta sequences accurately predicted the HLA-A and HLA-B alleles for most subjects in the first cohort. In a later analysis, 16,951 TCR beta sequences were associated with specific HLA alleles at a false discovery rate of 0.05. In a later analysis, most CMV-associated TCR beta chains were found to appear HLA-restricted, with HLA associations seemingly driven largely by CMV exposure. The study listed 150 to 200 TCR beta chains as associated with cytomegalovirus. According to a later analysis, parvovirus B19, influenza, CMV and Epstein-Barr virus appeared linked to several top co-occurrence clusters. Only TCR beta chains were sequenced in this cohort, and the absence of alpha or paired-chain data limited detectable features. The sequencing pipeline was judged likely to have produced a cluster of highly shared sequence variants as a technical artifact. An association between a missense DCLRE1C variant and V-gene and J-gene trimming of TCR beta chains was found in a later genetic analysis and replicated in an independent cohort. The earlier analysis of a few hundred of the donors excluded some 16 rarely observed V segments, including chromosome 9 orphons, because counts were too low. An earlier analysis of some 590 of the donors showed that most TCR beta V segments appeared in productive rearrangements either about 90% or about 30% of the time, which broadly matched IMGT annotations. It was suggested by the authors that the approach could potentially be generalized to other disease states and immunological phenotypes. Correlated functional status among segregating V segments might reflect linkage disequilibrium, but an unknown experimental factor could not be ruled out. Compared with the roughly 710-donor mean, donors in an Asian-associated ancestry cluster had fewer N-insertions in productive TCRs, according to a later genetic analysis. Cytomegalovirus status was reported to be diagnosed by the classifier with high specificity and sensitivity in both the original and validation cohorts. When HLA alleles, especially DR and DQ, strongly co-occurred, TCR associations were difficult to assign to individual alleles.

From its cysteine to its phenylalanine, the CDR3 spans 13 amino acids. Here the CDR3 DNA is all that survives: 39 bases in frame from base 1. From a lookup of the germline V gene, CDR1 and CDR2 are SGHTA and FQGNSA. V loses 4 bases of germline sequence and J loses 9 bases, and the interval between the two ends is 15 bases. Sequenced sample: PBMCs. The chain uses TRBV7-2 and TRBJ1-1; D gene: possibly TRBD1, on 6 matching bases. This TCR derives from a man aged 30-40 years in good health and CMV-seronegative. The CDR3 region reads CASSSPGGAKAFF. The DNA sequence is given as TGTGCCAGCAGCTCACCGGGGGGGGCTAAAGCTTTCTTT.